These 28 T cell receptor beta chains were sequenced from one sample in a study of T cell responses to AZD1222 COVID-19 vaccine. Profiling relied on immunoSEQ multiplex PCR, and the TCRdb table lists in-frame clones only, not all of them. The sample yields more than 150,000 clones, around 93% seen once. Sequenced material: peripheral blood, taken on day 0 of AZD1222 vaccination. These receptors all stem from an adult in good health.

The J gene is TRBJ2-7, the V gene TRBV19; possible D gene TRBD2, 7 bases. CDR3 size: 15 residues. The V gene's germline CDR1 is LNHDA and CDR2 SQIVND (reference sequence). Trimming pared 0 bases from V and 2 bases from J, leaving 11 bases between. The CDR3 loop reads CASSIERGATYEQYF. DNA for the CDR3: TGTGCCAGTAGTATAGAACGGGGGGCCACCTACGAGCAGTACTTC.

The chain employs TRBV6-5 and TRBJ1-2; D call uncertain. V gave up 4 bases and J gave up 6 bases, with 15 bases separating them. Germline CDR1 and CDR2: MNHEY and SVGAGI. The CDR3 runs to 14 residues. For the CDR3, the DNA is TGTGCCAGCAGTTTCCTCCCGAAACTGGATGGCTACACCTTC. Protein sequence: CASSFLPKLDGYTF.

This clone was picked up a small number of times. CDR3 DNA sequence: TGCGCCAGCAGCTTGGGGGACAGGGGTATTGCTGAAGCTTTCTTT. Translating gives CASSLGDRGIAEAFF. V gene TRBV5-1 combines with J gene TRBJ1-1; 10 nucleotides agree with TRBD1. Trimming at V came to 0 bases and at J to 6 bases, leaving 5 bases not matched to a gene. The CDR3 has 15 residues. Germline loops: CDR1 SGHRS, CDR2 YFSETQ.

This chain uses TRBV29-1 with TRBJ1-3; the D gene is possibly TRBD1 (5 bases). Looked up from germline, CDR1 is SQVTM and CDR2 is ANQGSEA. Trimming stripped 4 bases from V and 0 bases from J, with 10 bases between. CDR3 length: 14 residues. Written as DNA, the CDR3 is TGCAGCGTTGGTTTGGGGGGCTCTGGAAACACCATATATTTT. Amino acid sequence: CSVGLGGSGNTIYF.

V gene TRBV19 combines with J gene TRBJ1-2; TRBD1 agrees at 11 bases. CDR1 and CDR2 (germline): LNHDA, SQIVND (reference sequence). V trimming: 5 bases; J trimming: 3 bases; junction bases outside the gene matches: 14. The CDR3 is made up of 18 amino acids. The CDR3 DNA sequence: TGTGCCAGTAGTTTAACCGGGACAGGGGGAGTTTTTTACTATGGCTACACCTTC. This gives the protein CASSLTGTGGVFYYGYTF. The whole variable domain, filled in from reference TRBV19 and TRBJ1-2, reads DGGITQSPKYLFRKEGQNVTLSCEQNLNHDAMYWYRQDPGQGLRLIYYSQIVNDFQKGDIAEGYSVSREKKESFPLTVTSAQKNPTAFYLCASSLTGTGGVFYYGYTFGSGTRLTVV.

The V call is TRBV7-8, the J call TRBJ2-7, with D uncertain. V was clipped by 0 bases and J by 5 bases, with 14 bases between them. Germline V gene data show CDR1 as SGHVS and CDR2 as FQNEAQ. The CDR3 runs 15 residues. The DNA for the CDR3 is TGTGCCAGCAGCTTAGCTTTGCGGCTAGGCGACGAGCAGTACTTC. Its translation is CASSLALRLGDEQYF.

The CDR3 protein is CASTLAGGPGTGELFF. In DNA form, the CDR3 reads TGTGCCAGCACCCTAGCGGGAGGGCCGGGCACCGGGGAGCTGTTTTTT. The V and J genes are TRBV3-1 (or the pseudogene TRBV3-2) and TRBJ2-2; 12 nucleotides agree with TRBD2. Trimming at V came to 7 bases and at J to 4 bases, leaving 7 bases not matched to a gene. Germline loops: CDR1 LGHDT, CDR2 YNNKEL (reference sequence). This CDR3 region has 16 residues.

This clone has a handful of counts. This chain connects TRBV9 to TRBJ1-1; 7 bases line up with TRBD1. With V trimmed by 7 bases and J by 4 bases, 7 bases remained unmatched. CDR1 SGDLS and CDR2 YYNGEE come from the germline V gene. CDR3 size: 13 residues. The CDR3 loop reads CASGPDRITEAFF. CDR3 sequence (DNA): TGTGCCAGCGGACCGGACAGGATCACTGAAGCTTTCTTT.

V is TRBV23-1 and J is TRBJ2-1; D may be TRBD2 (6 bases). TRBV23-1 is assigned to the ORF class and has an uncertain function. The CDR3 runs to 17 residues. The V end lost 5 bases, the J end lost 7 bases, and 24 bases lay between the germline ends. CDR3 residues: CASSSPKEGSWFNEQFF. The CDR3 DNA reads TGCGCCAGCAGTTCACCTAAGGAGGGGTCCTGGTTTAATGAGCAGTTCTTC.

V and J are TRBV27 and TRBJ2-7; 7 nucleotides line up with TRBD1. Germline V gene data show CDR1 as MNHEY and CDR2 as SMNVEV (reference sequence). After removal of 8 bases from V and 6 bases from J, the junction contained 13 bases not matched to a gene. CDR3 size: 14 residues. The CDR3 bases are TGTGCCAGCTCTATGACAGGGACGATTTTCGAGCAGTACTTC. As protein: CASSMTGTIFEQYF.

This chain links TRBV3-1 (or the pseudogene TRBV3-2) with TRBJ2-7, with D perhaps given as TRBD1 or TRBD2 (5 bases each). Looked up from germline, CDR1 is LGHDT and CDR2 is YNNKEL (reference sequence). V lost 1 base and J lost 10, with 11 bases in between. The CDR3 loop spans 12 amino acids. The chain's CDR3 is CASSQGGTRQYF. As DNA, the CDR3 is TGTGCCAGCAGCCAAGGAGGGACCAGACAGTACTTC.

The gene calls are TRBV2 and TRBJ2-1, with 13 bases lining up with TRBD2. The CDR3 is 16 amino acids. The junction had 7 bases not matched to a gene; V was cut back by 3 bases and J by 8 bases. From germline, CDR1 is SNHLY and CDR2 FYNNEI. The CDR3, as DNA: TGTGCCAGCAGTGACCTCGGGACTAGCGGGACAGATGAGCAGTTCTTC. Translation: CASSDLGTSGTDEQFF.

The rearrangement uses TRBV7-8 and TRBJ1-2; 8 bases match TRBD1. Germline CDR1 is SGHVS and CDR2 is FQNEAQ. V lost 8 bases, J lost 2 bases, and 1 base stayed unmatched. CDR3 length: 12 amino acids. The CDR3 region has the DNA TGTGCCAGCGGACAGGGAAACTATGGCTACACCTTC. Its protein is CASGQGNYGYTF.

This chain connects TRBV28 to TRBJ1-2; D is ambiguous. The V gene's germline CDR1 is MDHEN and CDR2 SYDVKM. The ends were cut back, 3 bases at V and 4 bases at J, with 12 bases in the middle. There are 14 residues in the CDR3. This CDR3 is CASSLVTRTYGYTF. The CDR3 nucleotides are TGTGCCAGCAGTTTGGTCACCCGGACCTATGGCTACACCTTC.

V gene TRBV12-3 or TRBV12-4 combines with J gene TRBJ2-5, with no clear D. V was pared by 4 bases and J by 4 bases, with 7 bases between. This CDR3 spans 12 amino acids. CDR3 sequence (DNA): TGTGCCAGCAGTTCGGCCGGAGAGACCCAGTACTTC. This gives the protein CASSSAGETQYF.

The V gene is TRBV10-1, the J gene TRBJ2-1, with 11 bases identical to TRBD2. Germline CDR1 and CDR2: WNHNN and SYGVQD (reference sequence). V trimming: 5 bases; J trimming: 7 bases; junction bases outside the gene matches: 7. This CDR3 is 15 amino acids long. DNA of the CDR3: TGCGCCAGCAGTTCCACTAGCGGGAGTGGGAATGAGCAGTTCTTC. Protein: CASSSTSGSGNEQFF.

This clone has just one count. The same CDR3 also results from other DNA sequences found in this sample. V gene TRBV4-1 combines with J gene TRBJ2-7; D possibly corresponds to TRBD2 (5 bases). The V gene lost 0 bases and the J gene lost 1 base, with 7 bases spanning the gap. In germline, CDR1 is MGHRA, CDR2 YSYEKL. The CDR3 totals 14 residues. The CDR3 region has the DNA TGCGCCAGCAGCCAAGATCCGGGATCCTACGAGCAGTACTTC. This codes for CASSQDPGSYEQYF.

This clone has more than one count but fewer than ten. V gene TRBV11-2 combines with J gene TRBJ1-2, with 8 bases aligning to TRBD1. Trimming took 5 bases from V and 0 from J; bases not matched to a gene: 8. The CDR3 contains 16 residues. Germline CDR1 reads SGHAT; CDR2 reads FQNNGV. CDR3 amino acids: CASSPKTGETNYGYTF. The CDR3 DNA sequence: TGTGCCAGCAGCCCGAAGACAGGGGAGACTAACTATGGCTACACCTTC.

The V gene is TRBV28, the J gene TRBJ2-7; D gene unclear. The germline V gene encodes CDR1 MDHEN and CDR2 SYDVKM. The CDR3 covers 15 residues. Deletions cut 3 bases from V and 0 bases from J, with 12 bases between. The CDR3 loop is CASSFHRVSSYEQYF. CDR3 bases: TGTGCCAGCAGTTTTCATCGGGTTAGCTCCTACGAGCAGTACTTC.

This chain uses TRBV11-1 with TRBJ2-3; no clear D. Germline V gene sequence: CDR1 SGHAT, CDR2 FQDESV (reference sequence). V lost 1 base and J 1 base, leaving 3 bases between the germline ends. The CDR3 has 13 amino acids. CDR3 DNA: TGTGCCAGCAGCTTAGGGGGCACAGATACGCAGTATTTT. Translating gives CASSLGGTDTQYF.

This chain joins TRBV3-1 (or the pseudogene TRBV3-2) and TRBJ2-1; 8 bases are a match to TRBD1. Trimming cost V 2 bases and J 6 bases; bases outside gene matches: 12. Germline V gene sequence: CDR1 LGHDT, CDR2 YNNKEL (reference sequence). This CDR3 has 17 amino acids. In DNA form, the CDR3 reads TGTGCCAGCAGCCAACCTATCGGGACAGGCAGAGTCAATGAGCAGTTCTTC. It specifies CASSQPIGTGRVNEQFF.

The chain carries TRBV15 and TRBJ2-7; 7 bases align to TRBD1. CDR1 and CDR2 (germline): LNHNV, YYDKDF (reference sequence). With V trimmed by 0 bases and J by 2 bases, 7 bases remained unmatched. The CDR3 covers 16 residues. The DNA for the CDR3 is TGTGCCACCAGCAGAGAACCGAGGGACAGTCCCTACGAGCAGTACTTC. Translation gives CATSREPRDSPYEQYF.

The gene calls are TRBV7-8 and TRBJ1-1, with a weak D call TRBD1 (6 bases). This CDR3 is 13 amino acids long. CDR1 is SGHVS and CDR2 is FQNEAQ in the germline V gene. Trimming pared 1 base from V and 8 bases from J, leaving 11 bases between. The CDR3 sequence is CASSLGGRFEAFF. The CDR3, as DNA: TGTGCCAGCAGCTTAGGGGGGCGTTTCGAAGCTTTCTTT.

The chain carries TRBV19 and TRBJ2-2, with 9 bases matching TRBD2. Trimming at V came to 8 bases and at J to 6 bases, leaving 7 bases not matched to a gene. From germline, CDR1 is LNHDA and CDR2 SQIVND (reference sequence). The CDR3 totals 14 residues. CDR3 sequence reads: CASDKAGGAGELFF. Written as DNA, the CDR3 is TGTGCCAGTGATAAAGCGGGAGGTGCCGGGGAGCTGTTTTTT.

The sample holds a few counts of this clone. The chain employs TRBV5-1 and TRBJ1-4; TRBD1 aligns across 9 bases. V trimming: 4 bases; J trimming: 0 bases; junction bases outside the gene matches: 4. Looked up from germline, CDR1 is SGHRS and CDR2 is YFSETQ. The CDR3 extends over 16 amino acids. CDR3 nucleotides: TGCGCCAGCAGCCAGACAGGGGGTGCAACTAATGAAAAACTGTTTTTT. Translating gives CASSQTGGATNEKLFF.

In DNA form, the CDR3 reads TGTGCCAGCAGGCTAGCGTACAATGAGCAGTTCTTC. Its protein is CASRLAYNEQFF. This chain connects TRBV12-3 or TRBV12-4 to TRBJ2-1; D is perhaps TRBD2 (6 bases). V lost 6 bases, J lost 4 bases, and 7 bases lay in between. This CDR3 spans 12 amino acids.

CDR3: CAISVGIAEAFF. The CDR3 DNA is TGTGCCATCAGCGTAGGGATCGCTGAAGCTTTCTTT. V is TRBV10-3 and J is TRBJ1-1; D is unclear. The ends were cut back, 6 bases at V and 6 bases at J, with 11 bases in the middle. This CDR3 has 12 amino acids. Germline CDR1 and CDR2: ENHRY and SYGVKD.

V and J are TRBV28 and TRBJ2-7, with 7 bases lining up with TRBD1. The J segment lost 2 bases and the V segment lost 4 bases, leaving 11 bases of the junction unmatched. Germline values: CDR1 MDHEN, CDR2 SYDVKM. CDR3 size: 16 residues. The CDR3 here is CASSSQNRGRTYEQYF. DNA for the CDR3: TGTGCCAGCAGTTCACAAAACAGGGGAAGAACCTACGAGCAGTACTTC.